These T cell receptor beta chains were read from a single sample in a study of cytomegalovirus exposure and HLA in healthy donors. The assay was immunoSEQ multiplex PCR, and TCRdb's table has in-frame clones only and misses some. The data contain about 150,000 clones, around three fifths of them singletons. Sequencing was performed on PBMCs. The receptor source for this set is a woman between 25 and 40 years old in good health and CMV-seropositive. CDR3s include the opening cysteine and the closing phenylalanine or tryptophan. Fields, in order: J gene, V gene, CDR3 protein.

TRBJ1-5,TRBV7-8,CASSLEGWDNQPQHF
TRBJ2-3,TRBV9,CASSTVAGTYTSTDTQYF
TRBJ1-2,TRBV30,CAWSVWTPQGGYGYTF
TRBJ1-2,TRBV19,CASSTQGRFGGYTF
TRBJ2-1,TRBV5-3,CARSLEGVAGYNEQFF
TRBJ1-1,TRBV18,CASSLIQGADTEAFF
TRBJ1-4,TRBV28,CASSPAGTANEKLFF
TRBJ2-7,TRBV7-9,CASSPAGQRSSYEQYF
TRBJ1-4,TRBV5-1,CASSQGQVGANEKLFF
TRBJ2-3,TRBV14,CASSESENLPRYF
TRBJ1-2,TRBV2,CASRQRDTNYGYTF
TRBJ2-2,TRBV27,CASSRGDSFLRELFF
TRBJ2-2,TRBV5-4,CASQGKRTGELFF
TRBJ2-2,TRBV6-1,CASSEALILTGELFF
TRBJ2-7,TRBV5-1,CASSLVGGPPYEQYF
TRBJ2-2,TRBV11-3,CASSAGLAGGTGELFF
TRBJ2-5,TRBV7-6,CASSSDRLETQYF
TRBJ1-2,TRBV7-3,CASSSGTGGPYGYTF
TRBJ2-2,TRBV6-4,CASSAPPTQGSDTGELFF
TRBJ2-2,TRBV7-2,CASSLDFPGAWDTGELFF
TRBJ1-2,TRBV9,CASSVGDRGVYTF
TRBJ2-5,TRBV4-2,CASSPPGQGKETQYF
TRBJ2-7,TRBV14,CASSLWDRVFEQYF
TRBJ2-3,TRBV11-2,CASSPRGWPDTQYF
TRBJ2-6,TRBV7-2,CASSQKDRGPISGANVLTF
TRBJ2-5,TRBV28,CASRPPGGLLTQYF
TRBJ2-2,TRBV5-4,CASSFGAVNTGELFF
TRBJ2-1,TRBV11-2,CASSLTSSYNEQFF
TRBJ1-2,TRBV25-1,CASSAMTDAVGNYGYTF
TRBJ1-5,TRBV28,CASSTYSSNQPQHF
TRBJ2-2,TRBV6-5,CASGQGNTGELFF
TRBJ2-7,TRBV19,CASSRQGLVEQYF
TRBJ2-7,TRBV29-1,CSVEEAASYEQYF
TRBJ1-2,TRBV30,CAFTPGGFRVWGYTF
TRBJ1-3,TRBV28,CASTTASSGNTIYF
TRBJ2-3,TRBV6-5,CASSYPGTDTQYF
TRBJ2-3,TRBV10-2,CASSEPPSSGSTDTQYF